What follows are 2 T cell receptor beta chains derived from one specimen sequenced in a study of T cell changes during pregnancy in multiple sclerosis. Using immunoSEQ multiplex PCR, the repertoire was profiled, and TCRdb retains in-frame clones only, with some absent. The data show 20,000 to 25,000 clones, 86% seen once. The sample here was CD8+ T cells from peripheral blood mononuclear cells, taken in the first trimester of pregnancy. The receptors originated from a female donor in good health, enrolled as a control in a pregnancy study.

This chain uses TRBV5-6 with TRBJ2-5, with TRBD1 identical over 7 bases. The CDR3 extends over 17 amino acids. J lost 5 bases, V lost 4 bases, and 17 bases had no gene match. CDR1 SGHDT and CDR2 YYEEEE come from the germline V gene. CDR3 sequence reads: CASSQWDSGFSRETQYF. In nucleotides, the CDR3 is TGTGCCAGCAGCCAATGGGACAGCGGTTTCTCGAGGGAGACCCAGTACTTC.

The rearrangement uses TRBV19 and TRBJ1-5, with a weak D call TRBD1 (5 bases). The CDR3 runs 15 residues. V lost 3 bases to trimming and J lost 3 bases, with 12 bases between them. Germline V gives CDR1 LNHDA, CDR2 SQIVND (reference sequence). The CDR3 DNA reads TGTGCCAGTAGTATGCAGGGTGGTCCCAATCAGCCCCAGCATTTT. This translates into CASSMQGGPNQPQHF.